This is a list of T cell receptor beta chains from one sample in a study of blood T cell repertoires in COVID-19. This table comes from immunoSEQ multiplex PCR, and its TCRdb copy is limited to in-frame clones, with some not included. In the table there are fewer than 200,000 clones, 85% to 90% of which are singletons. Sequenced material: peripheral blood. These receptors were collected from a man in his sixties or seventies with active or convalescent COVID-19. Each CDR3 is given with its conserved first and last residue. A D gene is named only where the DNA matches it firmly. Only some rows state a clone size, as once, few, many or a class for expanded clones.

TRBJ2-7,TRBV18,TRBD1,NA,CASSPYSGQAGEQYF,TGTGCCAGCTCACCTTACAGCGGACAGGCGGGCGAGCAGTACTTC
TRBJ1-5,TRBV30,NA,NA,CAWSETGIYQPQHF,TGTGCCTGGAGTGAAACAGGGATTTATCAGCCCCAGCATTTT
TRBJ2-6,TRBV18,NA,NA,CASSPPSSSGANVLTF,TGTGCCAGCTCACCACCGTCTTCCTCTGGGGCCAACGTCCTGACTTTC
TRBJ2-2,TRBV7-8,TRBD2,NA,CASSRTSAANTGELFF,TGTGCCAGCAGTCGGACTAGCGCCGCGAACACCGGGGAGCTGTTTTTT
TRBJ2-5,TRBV14,NA,NA,CASSRPSRESETQYF,TGTGCCAGCAGCCGACCATCGAGGGAGTCAGAGACCCAGTACTTC
TRBJ2-1,TRBV11-2,TRBD2,NA,CASSLGGRANEQFF,TGTGCCAGCAGCTTAGGCGGGAGAGCCAATGAGCAGTTCTTC
TRBJ2-7,TRBV5-1,NA,few,CASNPREAGTGEQYF,TGCGCCAGCAACCCCAGGGAGGCGGGGACTGGTGAGCAGTACTTC
TRBJ1-1,TRBV10-2,NA,few,CASQAGTMNTEAFF,TGCGCCAGCCAAGCCGGGACAATGAACACTGAAGCTTTCTTT
TRBJ1-5,TRBV5-1,TRBD1,NA,CASSPGTGNNQPQHF,TGCGCCAGCAGCCCTGGGACAGGCAACAATCAGCCCCAGCATTTT
TRBJ1-2,TRBV28,TRBD1,NA,CASSFTDRRGYTF,TGTGCCAGCAGTTTTACGGACAGGCGAGGCTACACCTTC
TRBJ1-1,TRBV9,NA,NA,CASSPLGGITEAFF,TGTGCCAGCAGCCCCTTAGGAGGGATCACTGAAGCTTTCTTT
TRBJ1-1,TRBV18,NA,NA,CASSPGRDTEAFF,TGTGCCAGCTCACCGGGGAGGGACACTGAAGCTTTCTTT
TRBJ2-3,TRBV11-3,NA,NA,CASSLASTDTQYF,TGTGCCAGCAGCTTAGCGAGCACAGATACGCAGTATTTT
TRBJ2-1,TRBV28,NA,once,CASTSVPRDNEQFF,TGTGCCAGCACCTCCGTCCCCAGGGACAATGAGCAGTTCTTC
TRBJ1-2,TRBV4-1,TRBD1,NA,CASSQVGTGKTYGYTF,TGCGCCAGCAGCCAAGTAGGGACAGGGAAGACCTATGGCTACACCTTC
TRBJ1-2,TRBV29-1,TRBD1,NA,CSVDNGTGGRGYTF,TGCAGCGTTGATAACGGGACAGGGGGCCGCGGCTACACCTTC
TRBJ2-3,TRBV28,TRBD2,NA,CASSPMLLSGRSTDTQYF,TGTGCCAGCAGTCCCATGCTCCTTAGCGGGAGGAGCACAGATACGCAGTATTTT
TRBJ2-1,TRBV9,TRBD2,NA,CASSLSGNSYNEQFF,TGTGCCAGCAGCCTCAGCGGGAACTCCTACAATGAGCAGTTCTTC
TRBJ1-3,TRBV6-5,NA,NA,CASSYFAGSGNTIYF,TGTGCCAGCAGTTACTTTGCAGGGTCGGGAAACACCATATATTTT
TRBJ2-5,TRBV5-4,TRBD1,NA,CASSLPGQGVIKTQYF,TGTGCCAGCAGCTTGCCGGGACAGGGTGTGATAAAGACCCAGTACTTC
TRBJ1-1,TRBV27,TRBD1,once,CASSLSSGRTGEAAFF,TGTGCCAGCAGTTTATCATCTGGCAGGACAGGGGAGGCAGCTTTCTTT
TRBJ2-7,TRBV13,NA,NA,CASSSLQGLRTYEQYF,TGTGCCAGCAGCAGCCTACAGGGTTTGAGGACCTACGAGCAGTACTTC
TRBJ1-4,TRBV6-5,NA,NA,CASSYSLGQAAEKLFF,TGTGCCAGCAGTTACTCGTTGGGACAAGCGGCGGAAAAACTGTTTTTT
TRBJ1-4,TRBV28,NA,NA,CASSQQGLNEKLFF,TGTGCCAGCAGTCAACAGGGCCTTAATGAAAAACTGTTTTTT